These T cell receptor beta chains were read from a single sample in a study of response to subunit inactivated influenza vaccine. MiXCR was run by TCRdb on the RT-PCR reads, yielding one entry per CDR3 protein. The repertoire holds about 300,000 distinct CDR3 sequences, with just over 20% as singletons. The sample in question was PBMCs from blood, obtained 21 months after vaccination. Receptors were obtained from a man between 45 and 75 years old who received an inactivated influenza vaccine. Both conserved end residues are part of each CDR3. The D gene is left open where the match is weak. Where a row states a size, it is once, few, many or the class of an expanded clone; other rows omit it.

v_call: TRBV18; j_call: TRBJ2-1; d_call: TRBD2; clone_size: -; cdr3_nt: TGTGCCAGCTCACCCAAGCGGGAAGGTTACAATGAGCAGTTCTTC; cdr3_aa: CASSPKREGYNEQFF
v_call: TRBV6-6; j_call: TRBJ1-5; d_call: -; clone_size: few; cdr3_nt: TGTGCCAGCAGTTACTTAGGCCATCAGCCCCAGCATTTT; cdr3_aa: CASSYLGHQPQHF
v_call: TRBV6-1; j_call: TRBJ2-7; d_call: TRBD1; clone_size: -; cdr3_nt: TGTGCCAGCATGGCAGGGGGCTCCTACGAGCAGTACTTC; cdr3_aa: CASMAGGSYEQYF
v_call: TRBV7-6; j_call: TRBJ2-1; d_call: -; clone_size: few; cdr3_nt: TGTGCCAGCAGCTTAGAACAGTCCTACAATGAGCAGTTCTTC; cdr3_aa: CASSLEQSYNEQFF
v_call: TRBV7-3; j_call: TRBJ2-1; d_call: -; clone_size: -; cdr3_nt: TGTGCCAGCAGCCCCCAAGGGAGAGGTGTTGAGCAGTTCTTC; cdr3_aa: CASSPQGRGVEQFF
v_call: TRBV11-2; j_call: TRBJ2-2; d_call: TRBD2; clone_size: -; cdr3_nt: TGTGCCAGCAGCTTATGGGCCGGGAGGGCCGGGGAGCTGTTTTTT; cdr3_aa: CASSLWAGRAGELFF
v_call: TRBV29-1; j_call: TRBJ2-5; d_call: TRBD1; clone_size: -; cdr3_nt: TGCAGCGTTGCCGGGACAGATCAAGAGCCCCAGTACTTC; cdr3_aa: CSVAGTDQEPQYF
v_call: TRBV10-3; j_call: TRBJ1-2; d_call: TRBD1; clone_size: few; cdr3_nt: TGTGCCATCAATTATGGACAGGGGGCCTATGGCTACACCTTC; cdr3_aa: CAINYGQGAYGYTF
v_call: TRBV5-1; j_call: TRBJ1-1; d_call: -; clone_size: many; cdr3_nt: TGCGCCAGCAGCGCTGGACAGTTTGGCACTGAAGCTTTCTTT; cdr3_aa: CASSAGQFGTEAFF
v_call: TRBV5-1; j_call: TRBJ1-1; d_call: -; clone_size: -; cdr3_nt: TGCGCCAGCAGCCACAGACAGGCCATGAACACTGAAGCTTTCTTT; cdr3_aa: CASSHRQAMNTEAFF
v_call: TRBV5-1; j_call: TRBJ2-1; d_call: -; clone_size: -; cdr3_nt: TGCGCCAGCAGCTTCGAAAACTACGGCGGTGAGCAGTTCTTC; cdr3_aa: CASSFENYGGEQFF
v_call: TRBV12-3/TRBV12-4; j_call: TRBJ1-5; d_call: -; clone_size: few; cdr3_nt: TGTGCCAGCAGGTTAGACAGGAGCCTTAATCAGCCCCAGCATTTT; cdr3_aa: CASRLDRSLNQPQHF
v_call: TRBV5-1; j_call: TRBJ1-2; d_call: TRBD1; clone_size: few; cdr3_nt: TGCGCCAGCAGCTGGACAGGGGATGTCTACACCTTC; cdr3_aa: CASSWTGDVYTF
v_call: TRBV5-8; j_call: TRBJ2-3; d_call: TRBD2; clone_size: few; cdr3_nt: TGTGCCAGCAGCTTAGGCGGGGGTCCCGCCACAGATACGCAGTATTTT; cdr3_aa: CASSLGGGPATDTQYF
v_call: TRBV12-3/TRBV12-4; j_call: TRBJ2-2; d_call: TRBD2; clone_size: many; cdr3_nt: TGTGCCAGCAGCCCGGGACTAGGGAGCTCCGGGGAGCTGTTTTTT; cdr3_aa: CASSPGLGSSGELFF
v_call: TRBV11-1; j_call: TRBJ1-3; d_call: TRBD1; clone_size: many; cdr3_nt: TGTGCCAGCAGCTCCCTAGAGACCCGGGACAGGGACTCTGGAAACACCATATATTTT; cdr3_aa: CASSSLETRDRDSGNTIYF
v_call: TRBV5-5; j_call: TRBJ1-2; d_call: -; clone_size: -; cdr3_nt: TGTGCCAGCAGCTCCCGGGCAACCCCTAACTATGGCTACACCTTC; cdr3_aa: CASSSRATPNYGYTF
v_call: TRBV5-4; j_call: TRBJ2-3; d_call: -; clone_size: few; cdr3_nt: TGTGCCAGCAGCGGAGGCCAGCGTACTTCTAGCACAGATACGCAGTATTTT; cdr3_aa: CASSGGQRTSSTDTQYF
v_call: TRBV3-1; j_call: TRBJ2-3; d_call: TRBD2; clone_size: -; cdr3_nt: TGTGCCAGCAGCCAAGATCTACTAGCGGGAGTGGGGTCTGGTACGCAGTATTTT; cdr3_aa: CASSQDLLAGVGSGTQYF
v_call: TRBV7-9; j_call: TRBJ2-7; d_call: TRBD2; clone_size: -; cdr3_nt: TGTGCCAGCAGCTACCTCGGGACTAGCCAGGCCGAGCAGTACTTC; cdr3_aa: CASSYLGTSQAEQYF
v_call: TRBV4-2; j_call: TRBJ2-6; d_call: -; clone_size: many; cdr3_nt: TGTGCCAGCAGCCCCCGACTATCTGGGGCCAACGTCCTGACTTTC; cdr3_aa: CASSPRLSGANVLTF
v_call: TRBV27; j_call: TRBJ2-5; d_call: TRBD2; clone_size: few; cdr3_nt: TGTGCCAGCAGTCCTATCCGACTAGCGGGACCGAAAGTACAAGAGACCCAGTACTTC; cdr3_aa: CASSPIRLAGPKVQETQYF
v_call: TRBV7-9; j_call: TRBJ1-4; d_call: -; clone_size: -; cdr3_nt: TGTGCCAGCAGCCGATCCAGGGTGGAAAAACTGTTTTTT; cdr3_aa: CASSRSRVEKLFF
v_call: TRBV6-5; j_call: TRBJ1-1; d_call: -; clone_size: many; cdr3_nt: TGTGCCAGCAGTACACACACTGAAGCTTTCTTT; cdr3_aa: CASSTHTEAFF
v_call: TRBV10-3; j_call: TRBJ2-7; d_call: TRBD2; clone_size: -; cdr3_nt: TGTGCCATCAGTGGTCCTCTAGCGGGAGTCTACGAGCAGTACTTC; cdr3_aa: CAISGPLAGVYEQYF
v_call: TRBV28; j_call: TRBJ1-2; d_call: TRBD1; clone_size: -; cdr3_nt: TGTGCCAGTGGGACAGACGCCCCCTTTAATTGCACCTTC; cdr3_aa: CASGTDAPFNCTF
v_call: TRBV30; j_call: TRBJ2-2; d_call: TRBD1; clone_size: few; cdr3_nt: TGTGCCTGGAGTCAGGGGGACACCGGGGAGCTGTTTTTT; cdr3_aa: CAWSQGDTGELFF
v_call: TRBV20-1; j_call: TRBJ2-3; d_call: TRBD2; clone_size: -; cdr3_nt: TGCAGTGCCGTTAGCGGGGGAAGGGGCACAGATACGCAGTATTTT; cdr3_aa: CSAVSGGRGTDTQYF
v_call: TRBV5-1; j_call: TRBJ2-2; d_call: -; clone_size: -; cdr3_nt: TGCGCCAGCAGCTTGATCCCCGGGACTTCTTCCACCGGGGAGCTGTTTTTT; cdr3_aa: CASSLIPGTSSTGELFF
v_call: TRBV6-2/TRBV6-3; j_call: TRBJ2-3; d_call: -; clone_size: few; cdr3_nt: TGTGCCAGCAGTTACACGGATCGACCCGTTCGGGATACGCAGTATTTT; cdr3_aa: CASSYTDRPVRDTQYF
v_call: TRBV2; j_call: TRBJ2-1; d_call: TRBD2; clone_size: -; cdr3_nt: TGTGCCAACCGGGGACTATACTATGAGCAGTTCTTC; cdr3_aa: CANRGLYYEQFF
v_call: TRBV6-5; j_call: TRBJ2-4; d_call: TRBD2; clone_size: few; cdr3_nt: TGTGCCAGCAGTTTAAGCGGGGGTACGAACATTCAGTACTTC; cdr3_aa: CASSLSGGTNIQYF
v_call: TRBV7-2; j_call: TRBJ1-1; d_call: -; clone_size: few; cdr3_nt: TGTGCCAGCAGCTTAGAGGATTTCACTGAAGCTTTCTTT; cdr3_aa: CASSLEDFTEAFF
v_call: TRBV30; j_call: TRBJ2-5; d_call: -; clone_size: few; cdr3_nt: TGTGCCTGGAGTTTAGGGTTTGGAGAGACCCAGTACTTC; cdr3_aa: CAWSLGFGETQYF
v_call: TRBV18; j_call: TRBJ1-3; d_call: -; clone_size: -; cdr3_nt: TGTGCCAGCTCACCTAACGCTGGAAACACCATATATTTT; cdr3_aa: CASSPNAGNTIYF
v_call: TRBV6-5; j_call: TRBJ2-3; d_call: TRBD1; clone_size: -; cdr3_nt: TGTGCCAGCAGTTACGGACAGGGTAGAGGCACAGATACGCAGTATTTT; cdr3_aa: CASSYGQGRGTDTQYF
v_call: TRBV12-3/TRBV12-4; j_call: TRBJ1-2; d_call: -; clone_size: many; cdr3_nt: TGTGCCAGCAGGGAGGACACTAACTATGGCTACACCTTC; cdr3_aa: CASREDTNYGYTF
v_call: TRBV4-2; j_call: TRBJ1-3; d_call: -; clone_size: few; cdr3_nt: TGTGCCAGCAGCCAGTTCAAGGGGCCTGGAAACACCATATATTTT; cdr3_aa: CASSQFKGPGNTIYF
v_call: TRBV28; j_call: TRBJ2-3; d_call: TRBD1; clone_size: -; cdr3_nt: TGTGCCAGCAGTTCCCTCGGAGGACAGGGGCCAGATACGCAGTATTTT; cdr3_aa: CASSSLGGQGPDTQYF
v_call: TRBV7-8; j_call: TRBJ2-7; d_call: TRBD1; clone_size: few; cdr3_nt: TGTGCCAGCAGCTTAATGCCCGGGACAGGGGGTCACGAGCAGTACTTC; cdr3_aa: CASSLMPGTGGHEQYF
v_call: TRBV9; j_call: TRBJ1-1; d_call: -; clone_size: many; cdr3_nt: TGTGCCAGCAGCCCAGTTCACACTGAAGCTTTCTTT; cdr3_aa: CASSPVHTEAFF
v_call: TRBV10-3; j_call: TRBJ2-7; d_call: TRBD2; clone_size: few; cdr3_nt: TGTGCCATCAGTGAACGGACTAGCGGGGGGCCCATCGAGCAGTACTTC; cdr3_aa: CAISERTSGGPIEQYF
v_call: TRBV25-1; j_call: TRBJ2-3; d_call: TRBD1; clone_size: -; cdr3_nt: TGTGCCAGCAGCCTCCGGGACAGGAGTGCAGATACGCAGTATTTT; cdr3_aa: CASSLRDRSADTQYF
v_call: TRBV4-3; j_call: TRBJ2-2; d_call: TRBD2; clone_size: -; cdr3_nt: TGCGCCAGCAGCCAAGTCACCCTAGCGGACACCGGGGAGCTGTTTTTT; cdr3_aa: CASSQVTLADTGELFF
v_call: TRBV24-1; j_call: TRBJ2-5; d_call: TRBD1; clone_size: -; cdr3_nt: TGTGCCACCAGTGGGGACGGACAGGGGGCGGGAGAGACCCAGTACTTC; cdr3_aa: CATSGDGQGAGETQYF
v_call: TRBV4-3; j_call: TRBJ2-1; d_call: -; clone_size: -; cdr3_nt: TGCGCCAGCAGCCCAACACGGACAAATTACAATGAGCAGTTCTTC; cdr3_aa: CASSPTRTNYNEQFF
v_call: TRBV12-3/TRBV12-4; j_call: TRBJ1-2; d_call: TRBD1; clone_size: few; cdr3_nt: TGTGCCAGCAGTTTTACCCGACAGGGTGTCTACTATGGCTACACCTTC; cdr3_aa: CASSFTRQGVYYGYTF
v_call: TRBV4-3; j_call: TRBJ2-3; d_call: TRBD2; clone_size: few; cdr3_nt: TGCGCCAGCAGCCAAGATTACGCGGGAGGGCCCTCAGATACGCAGTATTTT; cdr3_aa: CASSQDYAGGPSDTQYF
v_call: TRBV20-1; j_call: TRBJ1-1; d_call: -; clone_size: few; cdr3_nt: TGCAGTGCTAGAGATCCGGCGGTTGGGAACACTGAAGCTTTCTTT; cdr3_aa: CSARDPAVGNTEAFF
v_call: TRBV6-2/TRBV6-3; j_call: TRBJ1-2; d_call: -; clone_size: -; cdr3_nt: TGTGCCAGCAGACCTCGGGAGCCCTATGGCTACACCTTC; cdr3_aa: CASRPREPYGYTF
v_call: TRBV4-1; j_call: TRBJ2-1; d_call: -; clone_size: many; cdr3_nt: TGCGCCAGCAGCCAAGATCTCGAGGGGAATGAGCAGTTCTTC; cdr3_aa: CASSQDLEGNEQFF
v_call: TRBV12-3/TRBV12-4; j_call: TRBJ2-1; d_call: TRBD1; clone_size: -; cdr3_nt: TGTGCCAGCAGCCCGGGACAGGGAAATGAGCAGTTCTTC; cdr3_aa: CASSPGQGNEQFF
v_call: TRBV4-1; j_call: TRBJ2-7; d_call: -; clone_size: -; cdr3_nt: TGCGCCAGCAGCCTCTTTGGGACCGGAACCTACGAGCAGTACTTC; cdr3_aa: CASSLFGTGTYEQYF